This T cell receptor (beta chain) was identified in a study of response to subunit inactivated influenza vaccine. The CDR3 extends over 17 amino acids. Germline lookup yields CDR1 SEHNR and CDR2 FQNEAQ (reference sequence). V lost 8 bases and J lost 5; bases outside the gene matches: 15. Study conclusions and caveats: Few additional T cells are recruited per seasonal influenza vaccination, authors suggested.

As to this clonotype: As yet, its antigen is unknown.

TCRdb analysed the RT-PCR reads with MiXCR anew, one entry per CDR3 protein. The data hold over 800,000 distinct CDR3 sequences, with over 20% observed a single time. The receptor was derived from a man aged 45-65 years who received an inactivated influenza vaccine. The sample was PBMCs from blood, taken 4 to 6 days after vaccination. The chain couples TRBV7-9 to TRBJ1-5, with TRBD1 matching over 10 bases. The CDR3 sequence is CASGVLGPGTGDQPQHF. The CDR3 DNA is TGTGCCAGCGGCGTGTTGGGTCCCGGGACAGGGGATCAGCCCCAGCATTTT.